Following are 13 T cell receptor beta chains from one sample sequenced in a study of T cell repertoires in cytomegalovirus infection. Their target antigens are unknown. TCRdb re-analysed the reads in MiXCR, keeping a single row per CDR3 protein. Here the sample spans hundreds of thousands of distinct CDR3 sequences, under 55% being singletons. This sample comprised cultured PBMCs, obtained from culture after CMV antigen stimulation. These receptors all stem from a human donor in good health (CMV status not recorded). Some clones in this sample may be carry-over from other donors' samples.

The table lists this clonotype with a count of one. The genes are TRBV12-3 or TRBV12-4 and TRBJ2-2; no firm D call. The CDR3 loop spans 13 amino acids. Trimming removed 8 bases at V and 5 bases at J, with 12 bases between. The CDR3, as DNA: TGTGCCAGCTGCGCAGATTTGACCGGGGAGCTGTTTTTT. Amino acids: CASCADLTGELFF.

This clonotype was detected only a few times. The genes are TRBV5-4 and TRBJ2-3; maybe TRBD2 (6 bases). Trimming cost V 4 bases and J 0 bases, with 15 bases left between them. There are 16 residues in the CDR3. Germline CDR1 reads SGHNT; CDR2 reads YYREEE (reference sequence). This CDR3 is CASSLPGTESTDTQYF. The CDR3 DNA reads TGTGCCAGCAGCCTACCCGGGACTGAAAGCACAGATACGCAGTATTTT.

Only a few counts were recorded for this clonotype. CDR3 loop: CASFNRGSNTEAFF. The CDR3 bases are TGTGCCAGCTTTAACAGGGGTTCGAACACTGAAGCTTTCTTT. This sequence joins TRBV6-5 and TRBJ1-1; 7 positions match TRBD1. This CDR3 spans 14 amino acids. The V gene's germline CDR1 is MNHEY and CDR2 SVGAGI. Unmatched junction bases numbered 7, after V lost 8 bases and J lost 1 base.

In its sample, this clonotype was seen a few times. The chain links TRBV7-9 to TRBJ1-6, with a possible D match to TRBD1 (5 bases). This CDR3 contains 15 residues. V lost 1 base, J lost 5 bases, and 9 bases lay in between. Per the germline V gene, CDR1 is SEHNR and CDR2 is FQNEAQ (reference sequence). Here the CDR3 reads CASSLGPGNNSPLHF. The CDR3 DNA is TGTGCCAGCAGCTTAGGTCCAGGGAATAATTCACCCCTCCACTTT.

The CDR3 sequence is CSARVAGATDTQYF. Here the CDR3 DNA reads TGCAGTGCTAGAGTAGCGGGAGCTACAGATACGCAGTATTTT. The chain couples TRBV20-1 to TRBJ2-3; 9 nucleotides agree with TRBD2. The CDR3 runs to 14 residues. V lost 1 base, J lost 3 bases, and 2 bases stayed unmatched. The V gene's germline CDR1 is DFQATT and CDR2 SNEGSKA (reference sequence).

Ten or more counts support this clonotype. The chain links TRBV7-2 to TRBJ2-3; D gene ambiguous. Germline V gene lookup returns CDR1 SGHTA and CDR2 FQGNSA. The V end was cut by 6 bases, the J end by 0 bases, with 4 bases between. CDR3 length: 12 amino acids. CDR3 sequence (DNA): TGTGCCAGCAGTACTAGCACAGATACGCAGTATTTT. Protein: CASSTSTDTQYF.

The chain combines TRBV6-2 or TRBV6-3 with TRBJ2-2; D is possibly TRBD1 (5 bases). Germline CDR1 and CDR2: MNHEY and SVGEGT. The CDR3 is made up of 14 amino acids. Trimming took off 2 bases at V and 3 bases at J, with 7 bases between the two ends. The CDR3 region is CASSYDRYTGELFF. The CDR3 DNA is TGTGCCAGCAGTTACGACAGATACACCGGGGAGCTGTTTTTT.

The chain is built from TRBV25-1 and TRBJ2-1; TRBD2 matches 15 bases. The CDR3 is 17 amino acids. CDR1 and CDR2 from the germline V gene are MGHDK and SYGVNS. The ends lost 4 bases at V and 6 bases at J; junction bases unmatched: 7. CDR3 sequence: CASSARTSGRAGNEQFF. The CDR3 DNA is TGTGCCAGCAGTGCAAGGACTAGCGGGAGGGCGGGCAATGAGCAGTTCTTC. Combining the CDR3 with reference TRBV25-1 and TRBJ2-1 gives the whole variable domain EADIYQTPRYLVIGTGKKITLECSQTMGHDKMYWYQQDPGMELHLIHYSYGVNSTEKGDLSSESTVSRIRTEHFPLTLESARPSHTSQYLCASSARTSGRAGNEQFFGPGTRLTVL.

This chain links TRBV30 with TRBJ2-7; weak D call: TRBD1 (6 bases). This CDR3 is 13 amino acids long. Germline lookup yields CDR1 GTSNPN and CDR2 SVGIG (reference sequence). The V end lost 2 bases, the J end lost 2 bases, and 10 bases lay between the germline ends. CDR3: CAWSWQGTYEQYF. The CDR3 coding sequence is TGTGCCTGGAGTTGGCAGGGGACCTACGAGCAGTACTTC.

This clonotype appeared a few times. The genes are TRBV14 and TRBJ2-1; 9 bases line up with TRBD2. V lost 0 bases and J lost 3; bases outside the gene matches: 3. This CDR3 is built from 16 residues. Germline CDR1 reads SGHDN; CDR2 reads FVKESK. Written as DNA, the CDR3 is TGTGCCAGCAGCCAAGAGACTAGCGGACTCTACAATGAGCAGTTCTTC. It encodes CASSQETSGLYNEQFF.

This clonotype appeared a few times. CDR3 residues: CASSRTGVLEKLFF. The CDR3 DNA follows: TGTGCCAGCAGTAGGACAGGGGTATTAGAAAAACTGTTTTTT. The V and J genes are TRBV6-1 and TRBJ1-4, with TRBD1 identical over 9 bases. With 5 bases clipped from V and 8 bases from J, the junction kept 6 bases outside the gene matches. Germline V CDR1 and CDR2: MNHNS, SASEGT. The CDR3 extends over 14 amino acids.

This clonotype was picked up a small number of times. The chain employs TRBV7-9 and TRBJ1-3; D is ambiguous. Germline V gene data show CDR1 as SEHNR and CDR2 as FQNEAQ (reference sequence). The length of the CDR3 is 15 residues. V lost 5 bases and J 0 bases, leaving 11 bases between the germline ends. The CDR3 spells CASSEDVGSGNTIYF. CDR3 nucleotide sequence: TGTGCCAGCAGCGAGGACGTAGGCTCTGGAAACACCATATATTTT.

V and J are TRBV11-2 and TRBJ2-3, with D unclear. The CDR3 consists of 13 residues. Germline V gives CDR1 SGHAT, CDR2 FQNNGV. V dropped 0 bases and J dropped 4 bases, with 5 bases sitting between them. CDR3 nucleotides: TGTGCCAGCAGCTTAGATTCAGCAGATACGCAGTATTTT. Translated: CASSLDSADTQYF.